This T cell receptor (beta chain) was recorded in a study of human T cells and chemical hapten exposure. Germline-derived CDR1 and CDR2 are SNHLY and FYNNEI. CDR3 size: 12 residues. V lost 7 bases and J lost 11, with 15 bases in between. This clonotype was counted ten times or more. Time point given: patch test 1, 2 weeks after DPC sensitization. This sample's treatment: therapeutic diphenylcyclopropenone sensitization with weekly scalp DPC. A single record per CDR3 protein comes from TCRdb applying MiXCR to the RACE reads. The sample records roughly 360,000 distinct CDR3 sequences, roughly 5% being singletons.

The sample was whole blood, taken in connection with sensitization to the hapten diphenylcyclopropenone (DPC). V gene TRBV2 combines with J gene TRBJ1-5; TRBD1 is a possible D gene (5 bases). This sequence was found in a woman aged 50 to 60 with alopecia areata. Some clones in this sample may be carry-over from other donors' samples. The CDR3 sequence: CASTDGGMAQHF. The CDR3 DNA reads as TGTGCCAGCACCGACGGGGGTATGGCCCAGCATTTT.